Listed here are 10 T cell receptor beta chains from one sample, sequenced in a study of blood T cell repertoires in COVID-19 (dated by TCRdb to the early 2020s). Libraries were built with the immunoSEQ multiplex PCR assay. The table comes from immuneACCESS by way of TCRdb, which keeps in-frame sequences with V and J called. Part of the clones is missing from these tables; in studies checked, under half for an unresolved V gene and the rest for unknown reasons. Recorded for this sample are 200,000 to 250,000 clones; over 80% of them occurred a single time. The top ten constitute 2.5% to 3% of the sample. Sequencing was carried out using peripheral blood. Source of these receptors: a woman in her 70s with active or convalescent COVID-19.

The chain carries TRBV19 and TRBJ1-2, with 12 bases identical to TRBD1. CDR3 length equals 15 residues. CDR1 and CDR2 from the germline V gene are LNHDA and SQIVND (reference sequence). V lost 5 bases, J lost 0 bases, and 1 base stayed unmatched. The chain's CDR3 is CASSGTGGSNYGYTF. The CDR3 coding sequence is TGTGCCAGTAGTGGGACAGGGGGCTCTAACTATGGCTACACCTTC.

V usage is TRBV19 and J usage is TRBJ2-1; TRBD2 matches at 8 bases. The CDR3 spans 17 residues. V was pared by 6 bases and J by 0 bases, with 10 bases of the junction left unmatched. CDR1 and CDR2 (germline): LNHDA, SQIVND (reference sequence). This CDR3 is CASSPPSGSSSYNEQFF. The CDR3 nucleotides are TGTGCCAGTAGCCCTCCTAGCGGGTCAAGCTCCTACAATGAGCAGTTCTTC.

This chain links TRBV28 with TRBJ2-7, with TRBD2 identical over 8 bases. This CDR3 region has 16 residues. Germline CDR1 MDHEN, CDR2 SYDVKM. The J segment lost 5 bases and the V segment lost 2 bases, leaving 11 bases of the junction unmatched. CDR3 region: CASSLAVAGSQNEQYF. As DNA, the CDR3 is TGTGCCAGCAGTTTAGCAGTAGCGGGGAGCCAAAACGAGCAGTACTTC.

This clone was observed a few times. The rearrangement links TRBV2 to TRBJ2-7; 10 nucleotides match TRBD2. V gave up 6 bases and J gave up 0 bases; unmatched junction bases: 2. There are 14 residues in the CDR3. CDR1 is SNHLY and CDR2 is FYNNEI in the germline V gene. DNA for the CDR3: TGTGCCAGCAGGGGGACTAGCGCCTCCTACGAGCAGTACTTC. Translated, it gives CASRGTSASYEQYF.

CDR3 DNA sequence: TGTGCCAGCACCCCTTTAAGGGCAGGGGGTGAAAAACTGTTTTTT. This encodes CASTPLRAGGEKLFF. J is TRBJ1-4 and V is TRBV7-9; 7 bases align to TRBD1. CDR3 length equals 15 residues. The V gene end was trimmed by 7 bases and the J gene end by 7 bases; junction bases not matched to a gene: 12. Germline CDR1 and CDR2: SEHNR and FQNEAQ (reference sequence).

The chain couples TRBV5-1 to TRBJ2-2; D gene uncertain. Per the germline V gene, CDR1 is SGHRS and CDR2 is YFSETQ. The CDR3 runs to 14 residues. With 0 bases removed from V and 4 bases from J, the gap between germline ends came to 7 bases. CDR3: CASSLDGPTGELFF. The CDR3 DNA reads as TGCGCCAGCAGCTTGGATGGGCCCACCGGGGAGCTGTTTTTT. Looking up the rest from reference TRBV5-1 and TRBJ2-2 gives the full variable domain: KAGVTQTPRYLIKTRGQQVTLSCSPISGHRSVSWYQQTPGQGLQFLFEYFSETQRNKGNFPGRFSGRQFSNSRSEMNVSTLELGDSALYLCASSLDGPTGELFFGEGSRLTVL.

This clone appeared a single time. The chain is built from TRBV28 and TRBJ2-2; D ambiguous. The germline gives CDR1 MDHEN, CDR2 SYDVKM. CDR3 length equals 14 residues. Between the trimmed V and J ends, which lost 3 bases and 3 bases, there was a span of 8 bases. CDR3 protein: CASSLVEHTGELFF. In nucleotides, the CDR3 is TGTGCCAGCAGTTTGGTAGAGCACACCGGGGAGCTGTTTTTT.

The rearrangement joins TRBV14 to TRBJ2-2, with 13 bases identical to TRBD2. Germline CDR1 SGHDN, CDR2 FVKESK. J gave up 6 bases and V 4 bases, and 5 bases lay outside the gene matches. This CDR3 comprises 16 residues. The CDR3 loop reads CASSPRTSGSAGELFF. For the CDR3, the DNA is TGTGCCAGCAGCCCCCGGACTAGCGGGAGTGCCGGGGAGCTGTTTTTT.

The V and J genes are TRBV7-6 and TRBJ2-7; 10 positions agree with TRBD1. Per germline, CDR1 SGHVS and CDR2 FNYEAQ. The CDR3 loop spans 19 amino acids. With V trimmed by 5 bases and J by 2 bases, 18 bases remained unmatched. The CDR3 region has the DNA TGTGCCAGCAGCCCCGGACAGGGGGTTACTCTCTCATCAGCCTACGAGCAGTACTTC. Its protein is CASSPGQGVTLSSAYEQYF.

The chain joins TRBV5-1 to TRBJ2-1; D is undetermined. CDR3 length: 15 amino acids. Germline lookup yields CDR1 SGHRS and CDR2 YFSETQ. V was shortened by 0 bases and J by 9 bases, with 16 bases between the two germline ends. CDR3 sequence (DNA): TGCGCCAGCAGCTTGGCCGCTCTAGACGGTAGTGAGCAGTTCTTC. This translates into CASSLAALDGSEQFF.